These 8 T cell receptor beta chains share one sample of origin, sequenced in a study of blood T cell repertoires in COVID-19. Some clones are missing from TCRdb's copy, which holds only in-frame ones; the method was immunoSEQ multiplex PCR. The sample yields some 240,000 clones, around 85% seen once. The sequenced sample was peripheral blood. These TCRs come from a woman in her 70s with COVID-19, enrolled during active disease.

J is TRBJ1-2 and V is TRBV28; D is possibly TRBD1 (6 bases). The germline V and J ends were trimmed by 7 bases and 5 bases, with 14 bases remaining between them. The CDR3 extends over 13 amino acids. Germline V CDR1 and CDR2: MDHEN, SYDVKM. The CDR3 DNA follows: TGTGCCAGCACCGCAGGGGCCCTTTATGGCTACACCTTC. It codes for CASTAGALYGYTF.

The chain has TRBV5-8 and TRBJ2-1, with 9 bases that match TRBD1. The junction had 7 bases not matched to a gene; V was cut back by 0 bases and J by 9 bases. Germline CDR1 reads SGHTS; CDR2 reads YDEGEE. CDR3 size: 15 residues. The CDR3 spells CASSLDLQGQGEQFF. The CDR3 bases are TGTGCCAGCAGCTTGGATTTACAGGGACAGGGTGAGCAGTTCTTC. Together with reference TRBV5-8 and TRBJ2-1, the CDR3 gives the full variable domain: EAGVTQSPTHLIKTRGQQATLRCSPISGHTSVYWYQQALGLGLQFLLWYDEGEERNRGNFPPRFSGRQFPNYSSELNVNALELEDSALYLCASSLDLQGQGEQFFGPGTRLTVL.

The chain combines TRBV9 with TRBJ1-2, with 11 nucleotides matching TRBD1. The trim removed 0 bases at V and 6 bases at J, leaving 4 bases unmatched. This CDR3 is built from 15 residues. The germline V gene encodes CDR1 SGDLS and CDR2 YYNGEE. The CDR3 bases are TGTGCCAGCAGCGTAGATGGACAGGGGGCGCATGGCTACACCTTC. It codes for CASSVDGQGAHGYTF. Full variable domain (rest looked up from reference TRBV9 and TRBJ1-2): DSGVTQTPKHLITATGQRVTLRCSPRSGDLSVYWYQQSLDQGLQFLIQYYNGEERAKGNILERFSAQQFPDLHSELNLSSLELGDSALYFCASSVDGQGAHGYTFGSGTRLTVV.

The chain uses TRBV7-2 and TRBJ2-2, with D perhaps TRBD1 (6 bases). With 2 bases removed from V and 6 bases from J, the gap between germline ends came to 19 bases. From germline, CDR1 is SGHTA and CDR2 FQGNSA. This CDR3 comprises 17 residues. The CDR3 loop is CASSLLGPGVGSGELFF. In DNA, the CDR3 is TGTGCCAGCAGCTTATTGGGTCCAGGGGTCGGGTCCGGGGAGCTGTTTTTT.

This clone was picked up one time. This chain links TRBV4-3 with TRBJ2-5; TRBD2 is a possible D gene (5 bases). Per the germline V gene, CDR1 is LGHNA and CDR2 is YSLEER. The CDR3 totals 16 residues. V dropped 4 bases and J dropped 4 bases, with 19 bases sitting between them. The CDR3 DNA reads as TGCGCCAGCAGCCTTACAACAGCCCCACTAGGAGAGACCCAGTACTTC. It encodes CASSLTTAPLGETQYF.

The CDR3 here is CASSLLAGTDNSPLHF. The CDR3 nucleotides read TGCGCCAGCAGCTTACTAGCCGGGACAGATAATTCACCCCTCCACTTT. The V call is TRBV5-1, the J call TRBJ1-6, with TRBD1 identical over 7 bases. Trimming removed 2 bases from V and 5 bases from J; junction bases left unmatched: 7. Germline V lookup: CDR1 SGHRS, CDR2 YFSETQ. CDR3 length equals 16 residues. Full variable domain (rest looked up from reference TRBV5-1 and TRBJ1-6): KAGVTQTPRYLIKTRGQQVTLSCSPISGHRSVSWYQQTPGQGLQFLFEYFSETQRNKGNFPGRFSGRQFSNSRSEMNVSTLELGDSALYLCASSLLAGTDNSPLHFGNGTRLTVT.

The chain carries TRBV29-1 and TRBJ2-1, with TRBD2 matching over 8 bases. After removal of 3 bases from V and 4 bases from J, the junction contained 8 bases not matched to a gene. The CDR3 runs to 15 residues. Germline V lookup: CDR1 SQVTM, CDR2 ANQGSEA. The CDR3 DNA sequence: TGCAGCGTTGACTTGACGGGAGGGGAATACAATGAGCAGTTCTTC. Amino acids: CSVDLTGGEYNEQFF.

The CDR3 DNA is TGTGCCAGCAGCCTCGGGGCGGCTAGCGGGACAGGAGAGACCCAGTACTTC. Translating it yields CASSLGAASGTGETQYF. V gene TRBV3-1 (or the pseudogene TRBV3-2) combines with J gene TRBJ2-5; perhaps TRBD2 as D (9 bases). The CDR3 totals 17 residues. The germline V gene encodes CDR1 LGHDT and CDR2 YNNKEL (reference sequence). V lost 4 bases, J lost 4 bases, and 22 bases lay in between.